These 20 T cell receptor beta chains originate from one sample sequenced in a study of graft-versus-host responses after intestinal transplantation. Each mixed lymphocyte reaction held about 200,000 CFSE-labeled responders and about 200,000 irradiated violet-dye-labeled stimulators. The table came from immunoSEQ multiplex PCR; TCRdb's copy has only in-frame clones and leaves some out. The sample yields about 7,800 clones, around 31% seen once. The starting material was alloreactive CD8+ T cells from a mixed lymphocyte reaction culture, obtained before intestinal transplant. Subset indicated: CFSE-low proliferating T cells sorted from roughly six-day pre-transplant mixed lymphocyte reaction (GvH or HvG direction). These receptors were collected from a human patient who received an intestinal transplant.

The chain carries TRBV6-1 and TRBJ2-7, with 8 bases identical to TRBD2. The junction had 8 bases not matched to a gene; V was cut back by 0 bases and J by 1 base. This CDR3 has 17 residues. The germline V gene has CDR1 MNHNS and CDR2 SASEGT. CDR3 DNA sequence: TGTGCCAGCAGTGAAGCCTATAGCGGGATAGCTTCCTACGAGCAGTACTTC. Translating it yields CASSEAYSGIASYEQYF.

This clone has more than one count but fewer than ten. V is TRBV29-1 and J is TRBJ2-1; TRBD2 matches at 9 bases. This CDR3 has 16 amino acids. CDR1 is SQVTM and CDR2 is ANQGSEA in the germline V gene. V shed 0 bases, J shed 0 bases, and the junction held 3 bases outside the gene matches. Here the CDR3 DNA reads TGCAGCGTTGAAGATAGCGGGAGAAGCTCCTACAATGAGCAGTTCTTC. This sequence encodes CSVEDSGRSSYNEQFF.

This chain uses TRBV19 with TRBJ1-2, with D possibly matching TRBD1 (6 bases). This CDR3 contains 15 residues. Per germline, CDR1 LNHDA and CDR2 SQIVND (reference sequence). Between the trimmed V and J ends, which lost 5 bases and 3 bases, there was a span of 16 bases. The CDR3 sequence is CASSRWGRGDYGYTF. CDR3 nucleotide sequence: TGTGCCAGTAGTCGATGGGGCAGGGGAGACTATGGCTACACCTTC.

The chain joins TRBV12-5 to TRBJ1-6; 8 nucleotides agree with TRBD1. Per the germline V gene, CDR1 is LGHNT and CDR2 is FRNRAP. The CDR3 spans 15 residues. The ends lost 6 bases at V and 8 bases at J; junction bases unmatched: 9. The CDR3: CASGPTQGVYSPLHF. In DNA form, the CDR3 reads TGTGCTAGTGGCCCTACACAGGGGGTTTATTCACCCCTCCACTTT. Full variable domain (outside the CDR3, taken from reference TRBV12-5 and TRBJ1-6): DARVTQTPRHKVTEMGQEVTMRCQPILGHNTVFWYRQTMMQGLELLAYFRNRAPLDDSGMPKDRFSAEMPDATLATLKIQPSEPRDSAVYFCASGPTQGVYSPLHFGNGTRLTVT.

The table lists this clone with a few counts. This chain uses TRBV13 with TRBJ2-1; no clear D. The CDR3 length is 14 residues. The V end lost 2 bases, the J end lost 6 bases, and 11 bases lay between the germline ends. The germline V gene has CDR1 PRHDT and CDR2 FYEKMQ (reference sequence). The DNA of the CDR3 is TGTGCCAGCAGCTTACGCGCTGGGCCCAATGAGCAGTTCTTC. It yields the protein CASSLRAGPNEQFF.

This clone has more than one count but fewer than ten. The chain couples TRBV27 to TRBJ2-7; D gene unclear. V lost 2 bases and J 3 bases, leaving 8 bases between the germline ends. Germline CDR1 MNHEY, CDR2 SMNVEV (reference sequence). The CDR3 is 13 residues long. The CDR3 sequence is CASSLQVGYEQYF. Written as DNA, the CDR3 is TGTGCCAGCAGTTTACAGGTTGGCTACGAGCAGTACTTC.

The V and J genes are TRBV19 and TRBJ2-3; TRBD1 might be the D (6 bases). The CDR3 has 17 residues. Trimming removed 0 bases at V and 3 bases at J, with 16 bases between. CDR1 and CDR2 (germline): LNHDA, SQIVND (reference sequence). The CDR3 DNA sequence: TGTGCCAGTAGTATAGATCATCTCAGGGGTAGTACAGATACGCAGTATTTT. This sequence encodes CASSIDHLRGSTDTQYF. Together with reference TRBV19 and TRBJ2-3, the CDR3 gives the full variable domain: DGGITQSPKYLFRKEGQNVTLSCEQNLNHDAMYWYRQDPGQGLRLIYYSQIVNDFQKGDIAEGYSVSREKKESFPLTVTSAQKNPTAFYLCASSIDHLRGSTDTQYFGPGTRLTVL.

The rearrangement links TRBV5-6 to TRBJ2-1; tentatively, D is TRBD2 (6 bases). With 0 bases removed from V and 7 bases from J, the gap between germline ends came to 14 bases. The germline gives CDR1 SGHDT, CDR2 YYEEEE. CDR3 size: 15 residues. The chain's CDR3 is CASSLGLVNWNEQFF. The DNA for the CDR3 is TGTGCCAGCAGCTTGGGACTAGTAAATTGGAATGAGCAGTTCTTC.

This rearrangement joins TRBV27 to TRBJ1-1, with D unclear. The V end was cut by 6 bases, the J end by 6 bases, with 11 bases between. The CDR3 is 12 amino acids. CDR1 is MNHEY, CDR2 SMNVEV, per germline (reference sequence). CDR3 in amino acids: CASRTHSSEAFF. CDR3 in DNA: TGTGCCAGCAGGACCCACAGTTCTGAAGCTTTCTTT.

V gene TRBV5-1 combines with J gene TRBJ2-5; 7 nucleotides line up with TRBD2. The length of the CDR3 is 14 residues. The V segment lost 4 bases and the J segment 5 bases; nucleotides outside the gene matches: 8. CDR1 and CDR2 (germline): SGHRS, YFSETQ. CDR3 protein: CASSGRGYRETQYF. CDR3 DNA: TGCGCCAGCAGCGGGAGGGGATACCGGGAGACCCAGTACTTC.

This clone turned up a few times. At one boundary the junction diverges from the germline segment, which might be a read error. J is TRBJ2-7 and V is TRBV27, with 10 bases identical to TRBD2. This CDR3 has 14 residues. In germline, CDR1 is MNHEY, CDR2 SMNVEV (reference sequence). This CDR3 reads CATSLTSGLYEQYF. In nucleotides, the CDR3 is TGTGCCACCAGTCTGACTAGCGGGCTATACGAGCAGTACTTC.

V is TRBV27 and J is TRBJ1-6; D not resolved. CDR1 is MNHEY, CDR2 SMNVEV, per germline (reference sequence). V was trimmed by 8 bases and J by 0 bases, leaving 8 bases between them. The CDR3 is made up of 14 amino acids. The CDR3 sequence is CASSRSSYNSPLHF. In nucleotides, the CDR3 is TGTGCCAGCTCTCGGAGCTCCTATAATTCACCCCTCCACTTT.

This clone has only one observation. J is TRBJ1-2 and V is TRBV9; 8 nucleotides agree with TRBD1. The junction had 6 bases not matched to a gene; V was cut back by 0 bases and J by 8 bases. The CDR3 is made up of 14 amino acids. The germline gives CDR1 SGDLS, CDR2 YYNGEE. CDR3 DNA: TGTGCCAGCAGCGTAGGGGACAGGACGATCGGCTACACCTTC. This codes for CASSVGDRTIGYTF.

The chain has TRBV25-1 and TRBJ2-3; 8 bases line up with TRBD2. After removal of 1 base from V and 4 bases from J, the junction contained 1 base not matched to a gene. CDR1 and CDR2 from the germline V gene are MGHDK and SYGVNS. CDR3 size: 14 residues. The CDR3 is CASSESGGADTQYF. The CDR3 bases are TGTGCCAGCAGTGAATCGGGGGGGGCAGATACGCAGTATTTT.

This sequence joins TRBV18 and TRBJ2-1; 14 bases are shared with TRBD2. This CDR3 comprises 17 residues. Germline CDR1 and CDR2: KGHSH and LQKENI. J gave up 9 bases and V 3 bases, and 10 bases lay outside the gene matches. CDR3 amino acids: CASSPSGLAGARGEQFF. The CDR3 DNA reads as TGTGCCAGCTCACCTTCGGGACTAGCGGGAGCGCGCGGTGAGCAGTTCTTC.

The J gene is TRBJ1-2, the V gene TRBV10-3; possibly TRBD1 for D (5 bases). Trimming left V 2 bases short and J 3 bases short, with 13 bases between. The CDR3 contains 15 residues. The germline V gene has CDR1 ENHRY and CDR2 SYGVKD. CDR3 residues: CAISEGASFHYGYTF. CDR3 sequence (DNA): TGTGCCATCAGTGAGGGGGCCTCCTTTCACTATGGCTACACCTTC.

The CDR3 protein is CASGLAGVNEQFF. CDR3 in DNA: TGCGCCAGCGGCCTAGCGGGGGTAAATGAGCAGTTCTTC. The chain is built from TRBV4-1 and TRBJ2-1, with TRBD2 identical over 10 bases. The germline V gene has CDR1 MGHRA and CDR2 YSYEKL. The ends lost 8 bases at V and 7 bases at J; junction bases unmatched: 5. The CDR3 runs to 13 residues.

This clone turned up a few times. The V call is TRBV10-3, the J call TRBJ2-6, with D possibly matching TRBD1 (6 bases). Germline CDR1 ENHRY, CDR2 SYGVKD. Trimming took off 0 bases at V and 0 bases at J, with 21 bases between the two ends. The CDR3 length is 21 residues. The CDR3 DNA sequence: TGTGCCATCAGTGAGTCGGAGGCAGGGGTCGATTGGGGCTCTGGGGCCAACGTCCTGACTTTC. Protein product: CAISESEAGVDWGSGANVLTF.

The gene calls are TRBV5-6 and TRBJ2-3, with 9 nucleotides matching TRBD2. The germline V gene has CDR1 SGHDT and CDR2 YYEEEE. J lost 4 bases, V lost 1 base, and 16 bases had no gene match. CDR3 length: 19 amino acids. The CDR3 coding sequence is TGTGCCAGCAGCTTGTTGGGTACGGTTGCGGGGGGGCCAGCAGATACGCAGTATTTT. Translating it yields CASSLLGTVAGGPADTQYF.

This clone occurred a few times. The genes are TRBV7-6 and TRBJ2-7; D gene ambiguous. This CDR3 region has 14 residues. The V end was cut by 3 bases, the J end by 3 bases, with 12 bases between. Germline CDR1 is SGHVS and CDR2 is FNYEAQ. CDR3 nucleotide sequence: TGTGCCAGCAGCTTTGGCGGTCTGGGCTACGAGCAGTACTTC. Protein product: CASSFGGLGYEQYF.